The 31 T cell receptor beta chains reported below all come from one sample, sequenced in a study of T cells after yellow fever vaccination. TCRdb passed the 5' RACE reads through MiXCR, listing each CDR3 protein once. The top ten clones hold 17% of a sample with hundreds of thousands of distinct CDR3 sequences, 7% to 10% of them seen once. Sample: PBMCs, taken roughly 47 days after the first yellow fever vaccination. These receptors were collected from a man younger than 35 who received the YFV17D yellow fever vaccine.

This clonotype showed up just a few times. The J gene is TRBJ1-1, the V gene TRBV7-8, with D unclear. The V and J ends lost 0 bases and 0 bases respectively, with 5 bases between them. CDR3 length: 14 residues. Germline CDR1 is SGHVS and CDR2 is FQNEAQ. The DNA for the CDR3 is TGTGCCAGCAGCTTAGCGGCTATGAACACTGAAGCTTTCTTT. It codes for CASSLAAMNTEAFF.

This clonotype was detected only a few times. The V and J genes are TRBV5-1 and TRBJ1-2; the D gene is possibly TRBD1 (5 bases). The CDR3 spans 20 residues. Trimming left V 1 base short and J 5 bases short, with 30 bases between. The germline CDR1 and CDR2 sequences are SGHRS and YFSETQ. The CDR3 loop reads CASSLSRRGGQARLEYGYTF. CDR3 in DNA: TGCGCCAGCAGCTTGAGTCGTAGGGGAGGGCAGGCGCGATTGGAGTATGGCTACACCTTC.

This clonotype appeared a few times. The rearrangement joins TRBV20-1 to TRBJ1-2; D is possibly TRBD1 (5 bases). Trimming took 7 bases from V and 4 from J, leaving 16 bases between them. From germline, CDR1 is DFQATT and CDR2 SNEGSKA (reference sequence). CDR3 length: 13 residues. The CDR3 nucleotides are TGCAGTGTCAACGGACGGGGCTTCTATGGCTACACCTTC. Amino acids: CSVNGRGFYGYTF.

The V and J genes are TRBV12-3 or TRBV12-4 and TRBJ2-7; D is undetermined. CDR3 length: 13 residues. The V end was cut by 5 bases, the J end by 6 bases, with 14 bases between. The CDR3 region is CASSQGAYGEQYF. CDR3 DNA sequence: TGTGCCAGCAGTCAAGGCGCATACGGCGAGCAGTACTTC.

Only a few counts were recorded for this clonotype. The V and J genes are TRBV5-1 and TRBJ2-2, with a weak D call TRBD1 (6 bases). The CDR3 totals 12 residues. Between the trimmed V and J ends, which lost 5 bases and 6 bases, there was a span of 8 bases. Germline V gene lookup returns CDR1 SGHRS and CDR2 YFSETQ. The CDR3: CASRQGSGELFF. For the CDR3, the DNA is TGCGCCAGCAGACAGGGTTCCGGGGAGCTGTTTTTT. The full variable domain, with the rest looked up from reference TRBV5-1 and TRBJ2-2, is KAGVTQTPRYLIKTRGQQVTLSCSPISGHRSVSWYQQTPGQGLQFLFEYFSETQRNKGNFPGRFSGRQFSNSRSEMNVSTLELGDSALYLCASRQGSGELFFGEGSRLTVL.

This clonotype occurred a few times. J is TRBJ2-5 and V is TRBV12-3 or TRBV12-4; TRBD2 is a possible D gene (5 bases). With 7 bases removed from V and 0 bases from J, the gap between germline ends came to 12 bases. The CDR3 spans 14 residues. This chain's CDR3 is CASTNRDNQETQYF. The CDR3 DNA reads as TGTGCCAGCACCAACCGGGATAACCAAGAGACCCAGTACTTC.

The chain has TRBV4-3 and TRBJ1-4; possibly TRBD1 for D (5 bases). This CDR3 spans 15 amino acids. Trimming left V 0 bases short and J 7 bases short, with 12 bases between. Germline V gives CDR1 LGHNA, CDR2 YSLEER. The CDR3 DNA is TGCGCCAGCAGCCAAGATCGCGGGGGAAGTGAAAAACTGTTTTTT. Its protein product is CASSQDRGGSEKLFF.

The gene calls are TRBV9 and TRBJ2-7, with D perhaps matching TRBD1 or TRBD2 (5 bases each). This CDR3 is built from 17 residues. Germline CDR1 is SGDLS and CDR2 is YYNGEE. V was cut by 0 bases and J by 3 bases, with 19 bases left in between. CDR3 loop: CASSVVVGAPTCYEQYV. The CDR3, as DNA: TGTGCCAGCAGCGTAGTAGTCGGGGCCCCGACTTGCTACGAGCAGTACGTC.

This CDR3 is CASSSGGVTEFF. The CDR3 bases are TGTGCCAGCAGCTCGGGCGGGGTTACGGAGTTCTTC. This sequence joins TRBV7-8 and TRBJ2-1; D might be TRBD2 (6 bases). CDR1 and CDR2 (germline): SGHVS, FQNEAQ. The CDR3 totals 12 residues. The ends were cut back, 4 bases at V and 14 bases at J, with 15 bases in the middle.

The sample holds a few counts of this clonotype. The chain recombines TRBV5-1 with TRBJ2-1; D unclear. This CDR3 has 11 amino acids. V was shortened by 2 bases and J by 6 bases, with 3 bases between the two germline ends. The germline V gene has CDR1 SGHRS and CDR2 YFSETQ. This chain's CDR3 is CASSLFNEQFF. CDR3 nucleotides: TGCGCCAGCAGCTTATTCAATGAGCAGTTCTTC.

The table lists this clonotype with a few counts. V gene TRBV5-1 combines with J gene TRBJ2-3; 8 bases are a match to TRBD2. CDR1 is SGHRS, CDR2 YFSETQ, per germline. V gave up 1 base and J gave up 2 bases; unmatched junction bases: 6. The CDR3 spans 16 residues. CDR3 amino acids: CASSLSQRGTTDTQYF. In DNA form, the CDR3 reads TGCGCCAGCAGCTTGTCTCAGCGGGGGACCACAGATACGCAGTATTTT.

This clonotype occurred a few times. This chain uses TRBV20-1 with TRBJ2-7; possibly TRBD1 or TRBD2 for D (5 bases each). The CDR3 has 12 residues. Trimming pared 6 bases from V and 4 bases from J, leaving 13 bases between. Germline-derived CDR1 and CDR2 are DFQATT and SNEGSKA (reference sequence). CDR3 nucleotide sequence: TGCAGTGCGGAAGGGACCCCATACGAGCAGTACTTC. Protein: CSAEGTPYEQYF.

This sequence joins TRBV5-1 and TRBJ2-2; no clear D gene. Per the germline V gene, CDR1 is SGHRS and CDR2 is YFSETQ. Deletions cut 3 bases from V and 1 base from J, with 4 bases between. The CDR3 consists of 13 residues. The CDR3 region has the DNA TGCGCCAGCAGCTATCGGAACACCGGGGAGCTGTTTTTT. It specifies CASSYRNTGELFF.

In nucleotides, the CDR3 is TGCGCCAGCAGCGCACAGACAGGGTGGGACTATGGCTACACCTTC. It is translated as CASSAQTGWDYGYTF. The V call is TRBV5-1, the J call TRBJ1-2, with TRBD1 matching 7 bases. After removal of 4 bases from V and 3 bases from J, the junction contained 9 bases not matched to a gene. Germline CDR1 and CDR2: SGHRS and YFSETQ. CDR3 size: 15 residues.

With regard to this clonotype: The conserved phenylalanine or tryptophan is not found at the CDR3 terminus, so this likely reflects a read error. Because the CDR3's place on the DNA is in doubt, the DNA is left out and the CDR3 is given as listed by TCRdb. This chain links TRBV7-6 with TRBJ1-1. Per germline, CDR1 SGHVS and CDR2 FNYEAQ. Including both end residues, the CDR3 is 9 amino acids long. Here the CDR3 reads CASSPKRLV.

This chain joins TRBV10-3 and TRBJ1-3; D is possibly TRBD1 (5 bases). The CDR3 is 14 residues long. Germline lookup yields CDR1 ENHRY and CDR2 SYGVKD. V was shortened by 4 bases and J by 2 bases, with 9 bases between the two germline ends. The CDR3 here is CAISGLGAGNTIYF. DNA of the CDR3: TGTGCCATCAGTGGCCTAGGGGCTGGAAACACCATATATTTT.

This clonotype has just a few counts. This CDR3 reads CSAAGTSVDEQFF. The CDR3 bases are TGCAGTGCTGCCGGGACTAGCGTGGATGAGCAGTTCTTC. The rearrangement joins TRBV20-1 to TRBJ2-1, with TRBD2 identical over 10 bases. Germline CDR1 and CDR2: DFQATT and SNEGSKA (reference sequence). The length of the CDR3 is 13 residues. J gave up 8 bases and V 5 bases, and 6 bases lay outside the gene matches.

This clonotype was seen repeatedly, ten times or more. This chain links TRBV4-1 with TRBJ2-7; 10 bases are a match to TRBD2. The CDR3 extends over 16 amino acids. Germline V gene data show CDR1 as MGHRA and CDR2 as YSYEKL. J lost 0 bases, V lost 1 base, and 3 bases had no gene match. CDR3 sequence: CASSQASGGFSYEQYF. DNA for the CDR3: TGCGCCAGCAGCCAAGCTAGCGGGGGATTCTCCTACGAGCAGTACTTC.

This clonotype has just a few counts. The gene calls are TRBV10-3 and TRBJ2-1, with 15 bases fitting TRBD2. Germline V CDR1 and CDR2: ENHRY, SYGVKD. The V segment lost 9 bases and the J segment 7 bases; nucleotides outside the gene matches: 4. The CDR3 totals 14 residues. The CDR3 region has the DNA TGTGCCATTCTTGGGACTAGCGGGGGGAATGAGCAGTTCTTC. Translation gives CAILGTSGGNEQFF.

This chain connects TRBV11-1 to TRBJ2-5; D not certain. The germline gives CDR1 SGHAT, CDR2 FQDESV (reference sequence). V lost 7 bases, J lost 5 bases, and 14 bases lay in between. This CDR3 is 13 amino acids long. Here the CDR3 reads CASKEIEVETQYF. The CDR3 nucleotides are TGTGCCAGCAAGGAAATCGAGGTGGAGACCCAGTACTTC.

A word on this clonotype: Mismatch with germline at one junction end may stem from a read error. The CDR3 region is CASSLVPGANTEAFF. The DNA of the CDR3 is TGCGCCAGTAGCTTGGTCCCGGGGGCGAACACTGAAGCTTTCTTT. The chain recombines TRBV5-1 with TRBJ1-1; D might be TRBD1 (6 bases). CDR1 is SGHRS, CDR2 YFSETQ, per germline. This CDR3 has 15 amino acids.

This clonotype appeared a single time. The rearrangement uses TRBV6-5 and TRBJ2-6; D is undetermined. V was clipped by 4 bases and J by 2 bases, with 9 bases between them. Germline values: CDR1 MNHEY, CDR2 SVGAGI. CDR3 length: 15 residues. CDR3 amino acids: CASSSGGTGANVLTF. For the CDR3, the DNA is TGTGCCAGCAGTTCCGGTGGGACTGGGGCCAACGTCCTGACTTTC.

The chain has TRBV29-1 and TRBJ1-1, with D unclear. The germline V gene has CDR1 SQVTM and CDR2 ANQGSEA. This CDR3 is 12 amino acids long. Deletions cut 7 bases from V and 0 bases from J, with 9 bases between. The CDR3 nucleotides read TGCAGCGGCAGAATGATGAACACTGAAGCTTTCTTT. This gives the protein CSGRMMNTEAFF.

V usage is TRBV4-3 and J usage is TRBJ2-3; 9 bases are a match to TRBD2. This CDR3 is built from 17 residues. Germline values: CDR1 LGHNA, CDR2 YSLEER. With V trimmed by 2 bases and J by 1 base, 7 bases remained unmatched. CDR3 nucleotides: TGCGCCAGCAGCCAACTCAGACTAGCGGCCCGCACAGATACGCAGTATTTT. Translating it yields CASSQLRLAARTDTQYF.

Many counts were recorded for this clonotype. V usage is TRBV12-3 or TRBV12-4 and J usage is TRBJ1-1, with D tentatively TRBD1 (6 bases). This CDR3 is built from 13 residues. Trimming shortened V by 4 bases and J by 1 base, and 7 bases separated the two germline ends. Written as DNA, the CDR3 is TGTGCCAGCAGTTGGACAGAGAACACTGAAGCTTTCTTT. Protein product: CASSWTENTEAFF.

This clonotype showed up just a few times. V and J are TRBV29-1 and TRBJ1-2; D not certain. Between the trimmed V and J ends, which lost 3 bases and 2 bases, there was a span of 10 bases. The CDR3 spans 13 residues. Germline loops: CDR1 SQVTM, CDR2 ANQGSEA. DNA of the CDR3: TGCAGCGTTGAGGACGGCCTCAACTATGGCTACACCTTC. Encoded protein: CSVEDGLNYGYTF.

V gene TRBV7-9 combines with J gene TRBJ1-2; D remains unclear. The germline CDR1 and CDR2 sequences are SEHNR and FQNEAQ (reference sequence). Trimming stripped 6 bases from V and 0 bases from J, with 11 bases between. The CDR3 is 14 residues long. The CDR3 spells CASRAATANYGYTF. The CDR3 nucleotides are TGTGCCAGCAGGGCGGCGACCGCTAACTATGGCTACACCTTC. The full variable domain, in which reference TRBV7-9 and TRBJ1-2 provide the parts outside the CDR3, is DTGVSQNPRHKITKRGQNVTFRCDPISEHNRLYWYRQTLGQGPEFLTYFQNEAQLEKSRLLSDRFSAERPKGSFSTLEIQRTEQGDSAMYLCASRAATANYGYTFGSGTRLTVV.

The J gene is TRBJ1-4, the V gene TRBV27, with D tentatively TRBD1 (5 bases). The V gene's germline CDR1 is MNHEY and CDR2 SMNVEV (reference sequence). The length of the CDR3 is 15 residues. The V and J ends lost 2 bases and 0 bases respectively, with 7 bases between them. CDR3 in DNA: TGTGCCAGCAGTTTAGGGGCAGCAACTAATGAAAAACTGTTTTTT. It yields the protein CASSLGAATNEKLFF.

This clonotype has more than one count but fewer than ten. The chain recombines TRBV7-2 with TRBJ2-7; D ambiguous. The CDR3 covers 13 residues. In germline, CDR1 is SGHTA, CDR2 FQGNSA. The V end was cut by 4 bases, the J end by 0 bases, with 7 bases between. The CDR3 is CASSSQVSYEQYV. The CDR3 DNA sequence: TGTGCCAGCAGCTCCCAGGTCTCCTACGAGCAGTACGTC.

CDR3 nucleotide sequence: TGTGCCATCAGGGCCTCAGACGGACAGGGGGGCCCCTACGAGCAGTACTTC. It is translated as CAIRASDGQGGPYEQYF. This chain connects TRBV10-3 to TRBJ2-7, with 10 bases identical to TRBD1. The germline gives CDR1 ENHRY, CDR2 SYGVKD. The J segment lost 2 bases and the V segment lost 6 bases, leaving 13 bases of the junction unmatched. CDR3 length equals 17 residues.

The chain couples TRBV11-3 to TRBJ1-1; D is uncertain. Trimming removed 3 bases from V and 4 bases from J, with 9 bases in between. The CDR3 has 13 residues. Looked up from germline, CDR1 is SGHNT and CDR2 is YENEEA. The CDR3 sequence is CASSFGSGTEAFF. The CDR3 DNA is TGTGCCAGCAGCTTTGGTTCTGGCACTGAAGCTTTCTTT.